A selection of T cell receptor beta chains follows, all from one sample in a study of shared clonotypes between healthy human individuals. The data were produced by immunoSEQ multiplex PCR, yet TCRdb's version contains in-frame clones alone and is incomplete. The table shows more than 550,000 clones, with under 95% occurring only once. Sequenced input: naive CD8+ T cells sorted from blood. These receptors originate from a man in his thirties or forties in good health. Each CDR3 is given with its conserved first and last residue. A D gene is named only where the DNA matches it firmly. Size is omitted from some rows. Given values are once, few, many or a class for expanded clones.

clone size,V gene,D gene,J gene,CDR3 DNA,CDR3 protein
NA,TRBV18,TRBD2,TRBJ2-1,TGTGCCAGCTCACATAACGGCGGGGGGTCGGATGAGCAGTTCTTC,CASSHNGGGSDEQFF
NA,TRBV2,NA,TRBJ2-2,TGTGCCAGCAGTGCGCGCGGGACGGGCACCGGGGAGCTGTTTTTT,CASSARGTGTGELFF
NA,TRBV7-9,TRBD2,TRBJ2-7,TGTGCTGGAGAGGGACTAGCGATCCACGAGCAGTACTTC,CAGEGLAIHEQYF
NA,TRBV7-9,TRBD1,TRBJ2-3,TGTGCCAGCAGCTTCCCCACTGGACAGGGGGCAGATACGCAGTATTTT,CASSFPTGQGADTQYF
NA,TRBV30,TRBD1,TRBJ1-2,TGTGTCGGGGACAGGGCAGATGGCTACACCTTC,CVGDRADGYTF
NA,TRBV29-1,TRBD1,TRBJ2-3,TGCAGCGTTGAACCCGAAGACAGGGTTAAAGATACGCAGTATTTT,CSVEPEDRVKDTQYF
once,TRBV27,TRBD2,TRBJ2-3,TGTGCCAGCAGTTCTCGACTAGCCGACTACACAGATACGCAGTATTTT,CASSSRLADYTDTQYF
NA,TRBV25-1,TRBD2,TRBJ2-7,TGTGCCAGCAGTGAATTCCCAGTAGCGGGAGGGCCCGGTGGCGAGCAGTACTTC,CASSEFPVAGGPGGEQYF
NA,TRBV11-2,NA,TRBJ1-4,TGTGCCAGCAGCTTAGTCTTCACTAATGAAAAACTGTTTTTT,CASSLVFTNEKLFF
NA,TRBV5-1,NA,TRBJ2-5,TGCGCCAGCAGCTTGTGGTCTGATCCTACCCGAGAGACCCAGTACTTC,CASSLWSDPTRETQYF
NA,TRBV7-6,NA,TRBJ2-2,TGTGCCAGCAGCTTAATCGCGGAAGCCGGGGAGCTGTTTTTT,CASSLIAEAGELFF
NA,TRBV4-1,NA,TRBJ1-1,TGCGCCAGCAGCCAAGATCCCCATGTCCGACAGCAAGCTTTCTTT,CASSQDPHVRQQAFF
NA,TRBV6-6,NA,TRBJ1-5,TGTGCCAGCAGTTACTCGGTTGAAGGGGGCAATCAGCCCCAGCATTTT,CASSYSVEGGNQPQHF
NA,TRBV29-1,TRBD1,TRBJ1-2,TGCAGCGTTACGGACAGGGAGGGGGCTGGCTACACCTTC,CSVTDREGAGYTF
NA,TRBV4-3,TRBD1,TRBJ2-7,TGCGCCAGTAGCCAAGTATCAGGGGGCATCTACGAGCAGTACTTC,CASSQVSGGIYEQYF
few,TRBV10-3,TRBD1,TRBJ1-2,TGTGCCATCAGTGAGTGGGACAGGGGAGACGGCTACACCTTC,CAISEWDRGDGYTF
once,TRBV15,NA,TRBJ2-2,TGTGCCACCAGCAGAGATGCGCGGGCTCCGAGCTCGAACACCGGGGAGCTGTTTTTT,CATSRDARAPSSNTGELFF
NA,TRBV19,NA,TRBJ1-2,TGTGCCATTACGGACAGTAACTATGGCTACACCTTC,CAITDSNYGYTF
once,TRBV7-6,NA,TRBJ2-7,TGTGCCAGCAGCTTTTCGGCAGGGGAGGGCGAGCAGTACTTC,CASSFSAGEGEQYF
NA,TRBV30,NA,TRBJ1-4,TGTGCCTGGAGAAGAGGGGCTAATGAAAAACTGTTTTTT,CAWRRGANEKLFF
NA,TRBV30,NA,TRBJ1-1,TGTGCCTGGACGGGGGTAATGAACACTGAAGCTTTCTTT,CAWTGVMNTEAFF
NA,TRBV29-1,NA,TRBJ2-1,TGCAGCGTTGAAGGGGCACCATCCCCGAGGAGCTCCTACAATGAGCAGTTCTTC,CSVEGAPSPRSSYNEQFF
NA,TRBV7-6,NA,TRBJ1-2,TGTGCCAGCAGCTTAGGCCCCTTTAACGGTCCTAACTATGGCTACACCTTC,CASSLGPFNGPNYGYTF
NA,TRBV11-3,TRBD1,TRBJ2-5,TGTGCCAGCAGTCAAGGACAGGCAGTGTACCAAGAGACCCAGTACTTC,CASSQGQAVYQETQYF
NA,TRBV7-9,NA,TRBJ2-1,TGTGCCAGCAGCTTAGCCCCTATTTCTTCCAATGAGCAGTTCTTC,CASSLAPISSNEQFF
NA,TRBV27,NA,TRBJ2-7,TGTGCCAGCAGTTTAGGGGGTCACTACGAGCAGTACTTC,CASSLGGHYEQYF
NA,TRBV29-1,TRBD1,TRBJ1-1,TGCAGCGTTGATGGGACAGACTTGAACACTGAAGCTTTCTTT,CSVDGTDLNTEAFF
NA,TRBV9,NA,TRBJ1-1,TGTGCCAGCAGCGTAGAGGGCGTTGGGACTGAAGCTTTCTTT,CASSVEGVGTEAFF
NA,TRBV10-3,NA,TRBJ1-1,TGTGCCATCTCCCGGGAAACGGGCACTGAAGCTTTCTTT,CAISRETGTEAFF
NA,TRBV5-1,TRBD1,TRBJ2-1,TGCGCCAGCAGCTTTAGACAGGGTTTCGAGGAGCAGTTCTTC,CASSFRQGFEEQFF
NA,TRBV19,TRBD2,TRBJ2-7,TGTGCCAGTAGTCTCGGACTAGCGGAATACGAGCAGTACTTC,CASSLGLAEYEQYF
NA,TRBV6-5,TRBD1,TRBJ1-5,TGTGCCACTTGGTTCCGACAGGGTAGCAATCAGCCCCAGCATTTT,CATWFRQGSNQPQHF
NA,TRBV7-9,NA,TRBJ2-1,TGTGCCAGCAGTCCCGGGACCACGGCTTCCTACAATGAGCAGTTCTTC,CASSPGTTASYNEQFF
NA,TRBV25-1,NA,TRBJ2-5,TGTGCCAGCAGTGACAGGGTGATTCAGTCCGAGACCCAGTACTTC,CASSDRVIQSETQYF
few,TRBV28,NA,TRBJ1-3,TGTGCCAGCAGTTGGGGGGGTGGAAACACCATATATTTT,CASSWGGGNTIYF
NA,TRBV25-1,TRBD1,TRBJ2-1,TGTGCCAGCAGTGAACCGGGACAGGGCAATGAGCAGTTCTTC,CASSEPGQGNEQFF
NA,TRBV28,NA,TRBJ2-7,TGTGCCAGCAGCTTCTTCGGGACGCCACCCTACGAGCAGTACTTC,CASSFFGTPPYEQYF
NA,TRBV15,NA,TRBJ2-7,TGTGCCACCAGGGAGGGGGGGAACGTCGACGAGCAGTACTTC,CATREGGNVDEQYF
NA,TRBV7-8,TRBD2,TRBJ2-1,TGTGCCAGCAGCTTAGAGCTGGTGGGGGGGGGATACAATGAGCAGTTCTTC,CASSLELVGGGYNEQFF